This T cell receptor (beta chain) was retrieved from a study of blood T cell repertoires in COVID-19. About the research overall: The analysed material was cDNA or gDNA that came from T cells, B-cell-depleted T cells, or PBMCs.

The repertoire was sequenced with immunoSEQ multiplex PCR; TCRdb's copy has only in-frame clones and lacks some. Of just under 60,000 clones in the sample, less than 80% are singletons; the top ten hold more than 8%. Trimming took 6 bases from V and 0 from J, leaving 8 bases between them. The CDR3 spans 14 residues. CDR1 is SGHTA, CDR2 FQGNSA, per germline. The receptor comes from a human donor in a cohort sampled during active COVID-19. The sequenced sample was peripheral blood. The V and J genes are TRBV7-2 and TRBJ2-2; D is undetermined. The CDR3: CASSYTSNTGELFF. Written as DNA, the CDR3 is TGTGCCAGCAGTTACACATCGAACACCGGGGAGCTGTTTTTT.